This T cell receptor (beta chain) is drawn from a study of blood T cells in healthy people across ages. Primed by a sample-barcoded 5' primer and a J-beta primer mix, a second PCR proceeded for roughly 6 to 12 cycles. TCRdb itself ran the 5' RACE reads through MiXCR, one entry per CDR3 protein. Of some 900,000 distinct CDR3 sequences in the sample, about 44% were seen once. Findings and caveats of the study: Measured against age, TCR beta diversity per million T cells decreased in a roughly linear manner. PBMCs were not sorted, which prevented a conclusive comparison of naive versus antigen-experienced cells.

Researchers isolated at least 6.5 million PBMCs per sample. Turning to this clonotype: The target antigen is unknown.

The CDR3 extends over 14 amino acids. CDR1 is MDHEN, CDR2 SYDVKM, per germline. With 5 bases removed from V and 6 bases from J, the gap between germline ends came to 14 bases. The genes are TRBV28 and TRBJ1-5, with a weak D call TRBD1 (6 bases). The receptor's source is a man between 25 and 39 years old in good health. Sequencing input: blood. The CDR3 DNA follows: TGTGCCAGCAGTCCCCCACAGGGTACTCAGCCCCAGCATTTT. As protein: CASSPPQGTQPQHF.